The rows below give T cell receptor beta chains drawn from one sample of a study of response to subunit inactivated influenza vaccine. MiXCR, applied by TCRdb to the RT-PCR reads, yields one record per CDR3 protein. Of under 950,000 distinct CDR3 sequences in the sample, 21% were seen once. Sequencing used PBMCs from blood, obtained around 5 days after vaccination. These TCRs come from a man aged 50-59 years who received an inactivated influenza vaccine. Each CDR3 is given with its conserved first and last residue. Each record gives: clone size, D gene, V gene, J gene, CDR3 DNA, CDR3 protein. A D gene is named only where the DNA matches it firmly. The size entry is marked missing in some rows and otherwise reads once, few, many or a size class.

size: NA; D: NA; V: TRBV2; J: TRBJ2-1; DNA: TGTGCCAGCAGTGAAATCCAATACAATGAGCAGTTCTTC; CDR3: CASSEIQYNEQFF
size: many; D: NA; V: TRBV7-9; J: TRBJ1-3; DNA: TGTGCCAGCAGCCGAGACACCGTTGGAAACACCATATATTTT; CDR3: CASSRDTVGNTIYF
size: few; D: NA; V: TRBV20-1; J: TRBJ2-5; DNA: TGCAGTGCTAGACCGGGGGGCCCTCTCCAGACCCAGTACTTC; CDR3: CSARPGGPLQTQYF
size: NA; D: NA; V: TRBV6-1; J: TRBJ2-3; DNA: TGTGCCAGCAGTGCTGTCAGTCTCACAGATACGCAGTATTTT; CDR3: CASSAVSLTDTQYF
size: many; D: NA; V: TRBV4-2; J: TRBJ1-1; DNA: TGTGCCAGCAGCCAAGCGGGGGTGAACACTGAAGCTTTCTTT; CDR3: CASSQAGVNTEAFF
size: NA; D: TRBD2; V: TRBV10-3; J: TRBJ2-3; DNA: TGTGCCATCAGTGACCCCCCACTAGCGGCTAGCACAGATACGCAGTATTTT; CDR3: CAISDPPLAASTDTQYF
size: few; D: NA; V: TRBV28; J: TRBJ2-5; DNA: TGTGCCAGCAGTCCTGGAGGATTTGGAGAGACCCAGTACTTC; CDR3: CASSPGGFGETQYF
size: NA; D: NA; V: TRBV7-2; J: TRBJ2-1; DNA: TGTGCCAGCAGCTTAACCGGGACAACGATAACCAATGAGCAGTTCTTC; CDR3: CASSLTGTTITNEQFF
size: few; D: TRBD1; V: TRBV5-1; J: TRBJ2-5; DNA: TGCGCCAGCAGCCTGGGACAGGCCGGTTCAGAGACCCAGTACTTC; CDR3: CASSLGQAGSETQYF
size: few; D: NA; V: TRBV5-6; J: TRBJ1-5; DNA: TGTGCCAGCGGCCGGTTGAACCAGCCCCAGCATTTT; CDR3: CASGRLNQPQHF
size: many; D: NA; V: TRBV6-2/TRBV6-3; J: TRBJ2-7; DNA: TGTGCCAGCAGAACTGGACGGCTATCCTACGAGCAGTACTTC; CDR3: CASRTGRLSYEQYF
size: NA; D: NA; V: TRBV25-1; J: TRBJ2-2; DNA: TGTGCCAGCAGGGCCGACGAGCTGTTTTTT; CDR3: CASRADELFF
size: NA; D: TRBD2; V: TRBV5-6; J: TRBJ2-7; DNA: TGTGCCAGCAGCCCTAGGACTAGCGGGAGGGCCTGGGGCTACGAGCAGTACTTC; CDR3: CASSPRTSGRAWGYEQYF
size: few; D: NA; V: TRBV20-1; J: TRBJ2-7; DNA: TGCAGTGCTAGACCCACACTCTTCTACTACGAGCAGTACTTC; CDR3: CSARPTLFYYEQYF